The 5 T cell receptor beta chains below were found in one sample sequenced in a study of identical twins. TCRdb analysed the 5' RACE reads with MiXCR anew, one entry per CDR3 protein. In the table there are about 730,000 distinct CDR3 sequences, around 20% of which are singletons. The same specimen was also included in a second study, on T cells expressing NK-cell markers.

What was sequenced was PBMCs. Receptors originate from a young woman in good health.

V usage is TRBV5-1 and J usage is TRBJ1-1; TRBD1 agrees at 8 bases. CDR3 size: 13 residues. Germline V gene data show CDR1 as SGHRS and CDR2 as YFSETQ. After removal of 3 bases from V and 6 bases from J, the junction contained 4 bases not matched to a gene. The DNA for the CDR3 is TGCGCCAGCAGCTGGCCGGGACAGGCTGAAGCTTTCTTT. Its translation is CASSWPGQAEAFF.

There are many counts of this clonotype. V and J are TRBV5-1 and TRBJ2-1; the match to TRBD1 covers 9 bases. Per the germline V gene, CDR1 is SGHRS and CDR2 is YFSETQ. The CDR3 has 15 amino acids. Trimming cost V 3 bases and J 0 bases; bases outside gene matches: 1. CDR3 sequence (DNA): TGCGCCAGCAGCTCGGGACAGGGCTCCTACAATGAGCAGTTCTTC. This codes for CASSSGQGSYNEQFF.

The genes are TRBV20-1 and TRBJ2-3; D tentatively reads TRBD1 or TRBD2 (5 bases each). The CDR3 runs to 13 residues. The germline V gene encodes CDR1 DFQATT and CDR2 SNEGSKA (reference sequence). V was cut by 6 bases and J by 4 bases, with 14 bases left in between. CDR3 nucleotide sequence: TGCAGTGCGACTAAGGGGCTGGCAGATACGCAGTATTTT. This gives the protein CSATKGLADTQYF.

The chain links TRBV29-1 to TRBJ1-2; D gene ambiguous. V lost 3 bases and J lost 8, with 10 bases in between. The CDR3 sequence is 11 residues long. Germline CDR1 and CDR2: SQVTM and ANQGSEA. The chain's CDR3 is CSVETLRGYTF. The DNA of the CDR3 is TGCAGCGTTGAGACTCTTCGGGGCTACACCTTC.

This clonotype turned up a few times. The chain recombines TRBV7-2 with TRBJ1-2; TRBD1 matches at 7 bases. V shed 1 base and J 4 bases; nucleotides not matched to a gene: 3. The CDR3 is 14 amino acids. In germline, CDR1 is SGHTA, CDR2 FQGNSA. CDR3 coding DNA: TGTGCCAGCAGCTTAGTTGGACAGGTCTATGGCTACACCTTC. As protein: CASSLVGQVYGYTF.